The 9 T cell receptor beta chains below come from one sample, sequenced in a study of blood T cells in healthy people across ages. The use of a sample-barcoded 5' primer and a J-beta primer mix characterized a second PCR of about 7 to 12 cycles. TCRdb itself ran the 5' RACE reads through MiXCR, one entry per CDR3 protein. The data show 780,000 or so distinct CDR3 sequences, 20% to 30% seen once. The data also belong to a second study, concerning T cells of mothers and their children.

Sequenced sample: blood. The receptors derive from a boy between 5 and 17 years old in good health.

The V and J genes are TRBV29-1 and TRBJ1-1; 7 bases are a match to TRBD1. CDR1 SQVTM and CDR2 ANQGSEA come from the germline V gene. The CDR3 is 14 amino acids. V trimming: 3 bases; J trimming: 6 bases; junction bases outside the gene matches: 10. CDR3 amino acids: CSVESPGGGAEAFF. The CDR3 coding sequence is TGCAGCGTTGAGTCGCCAGGGGGTGGCGCTGAAGCTTTCTTT.

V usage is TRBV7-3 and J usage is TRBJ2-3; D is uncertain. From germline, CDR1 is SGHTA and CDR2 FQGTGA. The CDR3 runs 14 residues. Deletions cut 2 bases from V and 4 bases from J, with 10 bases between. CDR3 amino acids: CASSLASSADTQYF. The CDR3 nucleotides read TGTGCCAGCAGCTTAGCATCGTCGGCAGATACGCAGTATTTT.

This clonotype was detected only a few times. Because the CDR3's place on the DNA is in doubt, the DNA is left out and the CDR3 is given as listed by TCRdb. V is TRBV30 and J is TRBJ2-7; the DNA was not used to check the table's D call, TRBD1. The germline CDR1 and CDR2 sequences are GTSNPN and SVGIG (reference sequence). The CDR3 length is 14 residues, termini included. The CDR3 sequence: CAWSVGQGAYEQDF.

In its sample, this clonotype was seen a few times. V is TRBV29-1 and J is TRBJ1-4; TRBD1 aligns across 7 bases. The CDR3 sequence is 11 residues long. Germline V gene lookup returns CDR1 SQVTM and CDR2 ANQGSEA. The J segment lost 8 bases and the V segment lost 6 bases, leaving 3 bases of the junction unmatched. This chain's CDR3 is CSVLQGEKLFF. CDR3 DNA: TGCAGCGTCCTACAGGGGGAAAAACTGTTTTTT.

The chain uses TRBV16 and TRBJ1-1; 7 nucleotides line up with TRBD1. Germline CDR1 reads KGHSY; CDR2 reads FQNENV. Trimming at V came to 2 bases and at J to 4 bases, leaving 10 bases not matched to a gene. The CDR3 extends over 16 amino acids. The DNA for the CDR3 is TGTGCCAGCAGCCAAAGGGGGCTTGACTTGGGCACTGAAGCTTTCTTT. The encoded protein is CASSQRGLDLGTEAFF.

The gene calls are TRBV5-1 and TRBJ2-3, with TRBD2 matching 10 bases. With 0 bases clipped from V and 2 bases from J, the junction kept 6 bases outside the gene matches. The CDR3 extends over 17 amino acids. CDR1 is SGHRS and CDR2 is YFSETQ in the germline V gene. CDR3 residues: CASSLVTLAGATDTQYF. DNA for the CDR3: TGCGCCAGCAGCTTGGTGACCCTAGCGGGGGCCACAGATACGCAGTATTTT.

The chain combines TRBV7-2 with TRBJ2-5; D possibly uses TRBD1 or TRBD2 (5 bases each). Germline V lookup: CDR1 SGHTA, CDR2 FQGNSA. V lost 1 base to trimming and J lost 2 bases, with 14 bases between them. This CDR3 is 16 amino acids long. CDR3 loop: CASSLEVRGGQETQYF. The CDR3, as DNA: TGTGCCAGCAGCTTAGAGGTTCGGGGCGGGCAAGAGACCCAGTACTTC.

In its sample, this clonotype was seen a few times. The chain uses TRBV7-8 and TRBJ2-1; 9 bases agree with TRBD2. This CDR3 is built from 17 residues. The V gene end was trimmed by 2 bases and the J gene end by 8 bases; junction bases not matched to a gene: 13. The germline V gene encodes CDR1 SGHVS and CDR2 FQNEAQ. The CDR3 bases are TGTGCCAGCAGCTTATTGGTAGCGGGAGTATTATCGGATGAGCAGTTCTTC. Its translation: CASSLLVAGVLSDEQFF.

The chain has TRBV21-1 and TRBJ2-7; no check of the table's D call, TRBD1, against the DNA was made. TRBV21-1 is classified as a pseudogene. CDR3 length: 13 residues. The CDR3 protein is CAGLPGDIYEQYF. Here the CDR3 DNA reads TGTGCCGGCCTACCGGGGGACATTTACGAGCAGTACTTC.